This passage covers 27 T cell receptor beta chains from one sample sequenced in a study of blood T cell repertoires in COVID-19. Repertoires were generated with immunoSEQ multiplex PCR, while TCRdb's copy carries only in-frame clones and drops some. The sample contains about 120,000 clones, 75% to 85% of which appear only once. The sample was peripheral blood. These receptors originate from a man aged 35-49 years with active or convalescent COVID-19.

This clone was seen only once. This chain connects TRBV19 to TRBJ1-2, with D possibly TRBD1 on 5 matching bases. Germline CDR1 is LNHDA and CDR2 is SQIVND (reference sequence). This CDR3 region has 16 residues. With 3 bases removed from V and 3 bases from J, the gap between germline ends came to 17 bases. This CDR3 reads CASSMGPGTTDYGYTF. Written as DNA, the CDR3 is TGTGCCAGTAGTATGGGCCCCGGGACTACTGACTATGGCTACACCTTC.

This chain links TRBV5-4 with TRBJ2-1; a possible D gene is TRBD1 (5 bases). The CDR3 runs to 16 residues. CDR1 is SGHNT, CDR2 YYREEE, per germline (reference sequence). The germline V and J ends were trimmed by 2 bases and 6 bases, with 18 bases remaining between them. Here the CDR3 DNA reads TGTGCCAGCAGCTTTCGTGCAGGGATAGAAGGCAATGAGCAGTTCTTC. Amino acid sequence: CASSFRAGIEGNEQFF.

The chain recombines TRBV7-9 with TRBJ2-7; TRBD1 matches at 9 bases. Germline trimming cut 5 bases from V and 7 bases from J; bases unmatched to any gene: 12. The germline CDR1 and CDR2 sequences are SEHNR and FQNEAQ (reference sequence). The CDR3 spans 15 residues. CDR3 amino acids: CASSEGIWDREEQYF. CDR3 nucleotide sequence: TGTGCCAGCAGCGAAGGGATCTGGGACAGGGAGGAGCAGTACTTC.

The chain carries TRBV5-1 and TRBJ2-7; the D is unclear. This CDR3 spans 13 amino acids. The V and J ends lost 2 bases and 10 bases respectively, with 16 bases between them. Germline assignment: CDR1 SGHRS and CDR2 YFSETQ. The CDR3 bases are TGCGCCAGCAGCTTAGTGCAGGAACGAGAACAGTACTTC. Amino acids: CASSLVQEREQYF.

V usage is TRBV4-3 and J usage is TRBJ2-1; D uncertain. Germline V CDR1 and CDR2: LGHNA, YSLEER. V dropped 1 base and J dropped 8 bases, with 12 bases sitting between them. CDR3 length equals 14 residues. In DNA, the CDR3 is TGCGCCAGCAGCCAAGGTCGTACTACCGATGAGCAGTTCTTC. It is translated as CASSQGRTTDEQFF.

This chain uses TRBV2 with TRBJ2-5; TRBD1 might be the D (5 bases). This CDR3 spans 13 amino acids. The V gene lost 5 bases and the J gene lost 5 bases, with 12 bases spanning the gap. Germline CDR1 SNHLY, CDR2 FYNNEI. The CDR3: CASSRAGRETQYF. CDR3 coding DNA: TGTGCCAGCAGTAGGGCAGGGCGGGAGACCCAGTACTTC.

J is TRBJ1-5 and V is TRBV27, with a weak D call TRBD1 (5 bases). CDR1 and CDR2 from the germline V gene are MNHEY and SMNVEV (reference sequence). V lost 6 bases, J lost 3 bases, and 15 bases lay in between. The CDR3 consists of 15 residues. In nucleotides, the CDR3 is TGTGCCAGCAGCCCGGGAGGGGCGAACAATCAGCCCCAGCATTTT. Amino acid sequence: CASSPGGANNQPQHF.

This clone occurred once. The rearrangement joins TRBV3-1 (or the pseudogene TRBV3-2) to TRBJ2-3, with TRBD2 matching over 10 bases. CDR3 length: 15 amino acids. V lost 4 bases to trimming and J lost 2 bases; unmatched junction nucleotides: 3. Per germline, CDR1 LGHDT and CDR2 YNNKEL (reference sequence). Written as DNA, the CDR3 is TGTGCCAGCAGCCCTAGCGGGGGCACCACAGATACGCAGTATTTT. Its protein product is CASSPSGGTTDTQYF.

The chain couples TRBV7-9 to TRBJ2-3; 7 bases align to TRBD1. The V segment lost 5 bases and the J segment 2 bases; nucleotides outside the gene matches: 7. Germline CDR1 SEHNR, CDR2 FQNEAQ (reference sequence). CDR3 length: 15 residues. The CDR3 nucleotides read TGTGCCAGCAGCCTACGGGACAGCTACACAGATACGCAGTATTTT. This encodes CASSLRDSYTDTQYF.

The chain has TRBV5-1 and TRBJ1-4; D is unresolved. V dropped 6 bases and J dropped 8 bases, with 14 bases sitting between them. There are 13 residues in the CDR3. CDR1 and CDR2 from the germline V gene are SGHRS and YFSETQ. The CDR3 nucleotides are TGCGCCAGCACGGACTACCCTTCCGAAAAACTGTTTTTT. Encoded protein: CASTDYPSEKLFF.

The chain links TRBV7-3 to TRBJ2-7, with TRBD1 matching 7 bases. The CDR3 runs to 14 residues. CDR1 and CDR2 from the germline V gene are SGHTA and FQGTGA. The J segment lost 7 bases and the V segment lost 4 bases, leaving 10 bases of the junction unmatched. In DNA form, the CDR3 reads TGTGCCAGCAGCTCGGCCGGGACAGAGAGGGAGCAGTACTTC. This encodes CASSSAGTEREQYF.

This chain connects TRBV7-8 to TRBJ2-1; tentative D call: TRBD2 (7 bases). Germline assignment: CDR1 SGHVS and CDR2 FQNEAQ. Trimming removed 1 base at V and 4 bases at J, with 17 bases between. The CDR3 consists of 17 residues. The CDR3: CASSLEAGGPSYNEQFF. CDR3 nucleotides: TGTGCCAGCAGCTTAGAGGCCGGGGGGCCCTCTTACAATGAGCAGTTCTTC.

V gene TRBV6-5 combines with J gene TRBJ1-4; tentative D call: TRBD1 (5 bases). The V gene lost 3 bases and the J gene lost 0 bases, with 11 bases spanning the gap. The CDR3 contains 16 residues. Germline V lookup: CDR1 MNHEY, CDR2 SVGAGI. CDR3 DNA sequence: TGTGCCAGCAGTTATACTGGGGCTGCAACTAATGAAAAACTGTTTTTT. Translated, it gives CASSYTGAATNEKLFF.

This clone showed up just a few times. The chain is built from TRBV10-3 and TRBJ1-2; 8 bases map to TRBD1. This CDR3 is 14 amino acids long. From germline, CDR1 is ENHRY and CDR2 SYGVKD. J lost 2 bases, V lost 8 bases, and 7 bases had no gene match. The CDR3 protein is CAIAQGDRNYGYTF. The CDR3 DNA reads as TGTGCCATCGCACAGGGGGATAGGAACTATGGCTACACCTTC.

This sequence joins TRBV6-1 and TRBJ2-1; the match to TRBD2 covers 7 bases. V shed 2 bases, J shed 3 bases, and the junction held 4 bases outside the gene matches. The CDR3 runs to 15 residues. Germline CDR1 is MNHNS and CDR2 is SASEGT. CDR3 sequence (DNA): TGTGCCAGCAGTGAAACCGGGACTAACTACAATGAGCAGTTCTTC. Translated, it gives CASSETGTNYNEQFF.

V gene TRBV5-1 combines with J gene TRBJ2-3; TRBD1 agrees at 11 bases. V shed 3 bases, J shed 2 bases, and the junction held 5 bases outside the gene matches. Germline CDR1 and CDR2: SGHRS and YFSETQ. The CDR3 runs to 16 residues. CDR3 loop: CASSSGQGAPTDTQYF. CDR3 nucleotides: TGCGCCAGCAGCTCTGGACAGGGGGCCCCCACAGATACGCAGTATTTT. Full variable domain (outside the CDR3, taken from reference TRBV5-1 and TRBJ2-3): KAGVTQTPRYLIKTRGQQVTLSCSPISGHRSVSWYQQTPGQGLQFLFEYFSETQRNKGNFPGRFSGRQFSNSRSEMNVSTLELGDSALYLCASSSGQGAPTDTQYFGPGTRLTVL.

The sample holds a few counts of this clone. The DNA of the CDR3 is TGCGCCAGCAGCCCCGGGACAGAGATACAAGAGACCCAGTACTTC. This codes for CASSPGTEIQETQYF. The V call is TRBV5-1, the J call TRBJ2-5; 7 bases are a match to TRBD1. CDR3 length equals 15 residues. V shed 4 bases and J 2 bases; nucleotides not matched to a gene: 8. Germline V CDR1 and CDR2: SGHRS, YFSETQ.

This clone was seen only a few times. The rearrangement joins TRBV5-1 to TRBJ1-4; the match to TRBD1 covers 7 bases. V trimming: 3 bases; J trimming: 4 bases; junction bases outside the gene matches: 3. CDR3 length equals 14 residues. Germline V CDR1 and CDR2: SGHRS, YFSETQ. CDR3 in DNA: TGCGCCAGCAGCTCCGGGACAGTTAATGAAAAACTGTTTTTT. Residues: CASSSGTVNEKLFF.

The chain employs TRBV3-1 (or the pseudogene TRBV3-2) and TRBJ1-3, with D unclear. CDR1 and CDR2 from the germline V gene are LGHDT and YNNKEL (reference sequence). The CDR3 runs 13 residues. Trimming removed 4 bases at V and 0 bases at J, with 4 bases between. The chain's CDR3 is CASSRVSGNTIYF. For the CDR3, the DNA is TGTGCCAGCAGCCGAGTCTCTGGAAACACCATATATTTT.

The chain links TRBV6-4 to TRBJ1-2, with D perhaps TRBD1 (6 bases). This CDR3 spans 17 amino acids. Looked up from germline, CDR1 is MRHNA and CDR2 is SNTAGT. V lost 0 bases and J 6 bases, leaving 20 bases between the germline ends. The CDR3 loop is CASSDSGESGTYNGYTF. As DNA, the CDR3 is TGTGCCAGCAGTGACTCGGGGGAAAGTGGGACATATAATGGCTACACCTTC.

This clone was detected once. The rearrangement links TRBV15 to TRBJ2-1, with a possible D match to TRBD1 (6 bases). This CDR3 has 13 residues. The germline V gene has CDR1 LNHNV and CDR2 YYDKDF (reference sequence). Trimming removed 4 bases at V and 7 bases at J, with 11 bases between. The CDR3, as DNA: TGTGCCACCAGCACCAGGGGAAGGAATGAGCAGTTCTTC. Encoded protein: CATSTRGRNEQFF.

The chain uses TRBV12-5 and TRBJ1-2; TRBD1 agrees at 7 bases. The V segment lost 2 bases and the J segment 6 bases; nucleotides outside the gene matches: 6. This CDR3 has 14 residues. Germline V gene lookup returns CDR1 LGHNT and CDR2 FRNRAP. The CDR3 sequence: CASGLPTGLNGYTF. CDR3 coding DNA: TGTGCTAGTGGTTTGCCGACAGGGTTGAATGGCTACACCTTC.

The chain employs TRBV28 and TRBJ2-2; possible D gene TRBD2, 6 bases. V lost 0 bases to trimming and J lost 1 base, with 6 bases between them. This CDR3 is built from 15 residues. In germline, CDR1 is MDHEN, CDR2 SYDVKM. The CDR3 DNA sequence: TGTGCCAGCAGTTTATGGGAGGGGAACACCGGGGAGCTGTTTTTT. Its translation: CASSLWEGNTGELFF.

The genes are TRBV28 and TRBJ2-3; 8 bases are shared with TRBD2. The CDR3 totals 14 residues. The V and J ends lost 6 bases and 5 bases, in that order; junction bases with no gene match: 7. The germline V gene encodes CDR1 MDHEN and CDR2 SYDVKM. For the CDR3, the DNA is TGTGCCAGCAGCTCTAGCGGGCGGGTAGATACGCAGTATTTT. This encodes CASSSSGRVDTQYF. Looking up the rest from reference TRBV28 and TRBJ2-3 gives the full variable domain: DVKVTQSSRYLVKRTGEKVFLECVQDMDHENMFWYRQDPGLGLRLIYFSYDVKMKEKGDIPEGYSVSREKKERFSLILESASTNQTSMYLCASSSSGRVDTQYFGPGTRLTVL.

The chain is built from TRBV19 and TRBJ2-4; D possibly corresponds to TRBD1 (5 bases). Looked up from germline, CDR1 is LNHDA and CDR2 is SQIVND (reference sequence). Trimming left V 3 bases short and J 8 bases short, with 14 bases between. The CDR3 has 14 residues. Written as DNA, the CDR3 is TGTGCCAGTAGTATCCAGGGCTCGGCAGACATTCAGTACTTC. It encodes CASSIQGSADIQYF.

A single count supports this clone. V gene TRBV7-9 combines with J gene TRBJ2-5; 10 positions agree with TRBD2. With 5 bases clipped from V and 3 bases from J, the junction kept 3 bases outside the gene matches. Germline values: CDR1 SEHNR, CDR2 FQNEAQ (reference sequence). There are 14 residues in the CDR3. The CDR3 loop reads CASSLGLAEETQYF. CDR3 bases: TGTGCCAGCAGCCTAGGACTAGCGGAAGAGACCCAGTACTTC.

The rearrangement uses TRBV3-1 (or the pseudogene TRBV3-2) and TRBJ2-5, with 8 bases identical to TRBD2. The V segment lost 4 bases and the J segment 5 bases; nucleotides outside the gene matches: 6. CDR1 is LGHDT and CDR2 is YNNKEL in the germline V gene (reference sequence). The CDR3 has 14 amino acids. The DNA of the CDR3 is TGTGCCAGCAGCCCCCTTAGCGGGATCGAGACCCAGTACTTC. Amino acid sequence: CASSPLSGIETQYF.